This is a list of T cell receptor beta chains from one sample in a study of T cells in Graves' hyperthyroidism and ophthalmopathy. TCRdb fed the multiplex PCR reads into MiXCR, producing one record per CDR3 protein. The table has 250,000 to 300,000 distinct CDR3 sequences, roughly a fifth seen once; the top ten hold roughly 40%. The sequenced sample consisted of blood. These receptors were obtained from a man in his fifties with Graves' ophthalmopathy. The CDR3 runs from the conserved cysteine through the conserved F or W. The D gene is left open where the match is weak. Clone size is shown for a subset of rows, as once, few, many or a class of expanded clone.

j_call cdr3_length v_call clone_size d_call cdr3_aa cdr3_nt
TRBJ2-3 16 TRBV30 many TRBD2 CAWSVGLAGETDTQYF TGTGCCTGGAGTGTCGGACTAGCGGGAGAAACAGATACGCAGTATTTT
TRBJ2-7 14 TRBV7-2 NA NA CASSLGLGTYEQYF TGTGCCAGCAGCTTAGGTTTAGGAACCTACGAGCAGTACTTC
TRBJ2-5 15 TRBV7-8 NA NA CASSLEGRAQETQYF TGTGCCAGCAGCTTAGAAGGCAGAGCCCAAGAGACCCAGTACTTC
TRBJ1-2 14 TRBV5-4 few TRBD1 CASIKETGADGYTF TGTGCCAGCATAAAAGAGACAGGGGCAGATGGCTACACCTTC
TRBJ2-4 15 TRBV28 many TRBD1 CASSSPGQGSNIQYF TGTGCCAGCAGTTCCCCGGGACAGGGGTCAAACATTCAGTACTTC
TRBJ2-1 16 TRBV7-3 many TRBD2 CASSTGTSGRGNEQFF TGTGCCAGCAGCACCGGGACTAGCGGGAGAGGGAATGAGCAGTTCTTC
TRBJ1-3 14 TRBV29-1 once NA CSVVSRNFGNTIYF TGCAGCGTTGTCTCCCGGAATTTTGGAAACACCATATATTTT
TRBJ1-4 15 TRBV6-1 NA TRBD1 CATYLAGTGMEKLFF TGTGCCACATACTTGGCCGGGACAGGGATGGAAAAACTGTTTTTT
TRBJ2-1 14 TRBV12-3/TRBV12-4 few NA CASSLFEWLGEQFF TGTGCCAGCAGTTTATTTGAGTGGTTGGGTGAGCAGTTCTTC
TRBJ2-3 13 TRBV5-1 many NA CASSVENTDTQYF TGCGCCAGCAGCGTGGAGAACACAGATACGCAGTATTTT
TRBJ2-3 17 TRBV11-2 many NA CASSLDRVPSSTDTQYF TGTGCCAGCAGCTTAGATCGGGTGCCCTCTAGCACAGATACGCAGTATTTT
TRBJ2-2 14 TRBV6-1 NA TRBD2 CATLLGGGTGELFF TGTGCCACTCTCTTGGGGGGAGGGACCGGGGAGCTGTTTTTT
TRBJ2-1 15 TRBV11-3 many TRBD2 CASSAPPPGGNEQFF TGTGCCAGCAGCGCCCCCCCCCCGGGAGGGAATGAGCAGTTCTTC
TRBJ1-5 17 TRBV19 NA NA CASSPGAPGLPSTPQHF TGTGCCAGTAGTCCTGGGGCCCCAGGACTGCCTTCGACGCCCCAGCATTTT
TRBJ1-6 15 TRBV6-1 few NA CASSSTGSYNSPLHF TGTGCCAGCAGTTCGACAGGCTCCTATAATTCACCCCTCCACTTT
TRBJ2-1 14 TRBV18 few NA CASSPLPSYNEQFF TGTGCCAGCTCACCTCTCCCCTCCTACAATGAGCAGTTCTTC
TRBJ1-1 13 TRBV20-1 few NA CSARVEQDTEAFF TGCAGTGCTAGAGTAGAGCAGGACACTGAAGCTTTCTTT
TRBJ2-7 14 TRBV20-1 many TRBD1 CSARPGQGSYEQYF TGCAGTGCTCGGCCGGGACAGGGTTCCTACGAGCAGTACTTC
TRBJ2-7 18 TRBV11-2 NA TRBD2 CASSFGSGTSAPSREQYF TGTGCCAGCAGCTTCGGTAGCGGGACTAGCGCCCCCTCCCGCGAGCAGTACTTC
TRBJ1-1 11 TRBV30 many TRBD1 CAWNQGARAFF TGTGCCTGGAACCAGGGGGCAAGGGCTTTCTTT
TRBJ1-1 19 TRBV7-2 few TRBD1 CASSPEPDRGLGLNTEAFF TGTGCCAGCAGCCCCGAGCCCGACAGGGGACTGGGCCTCAACACTGAAGCTTTCTTT
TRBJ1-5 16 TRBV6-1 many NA CASSEVRVLSDQPQHF TGTGCCAGCAGTGAAGTAAGGGTCCTAAGTGATCAGCCCCAGCATTTT
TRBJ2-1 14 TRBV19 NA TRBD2 CASSNERENNEQFF TGTGCCAGTAGTAACGAGCGGGAAAACAATGAGCAGTTCTTC